The 9 T cell receptor beta chains given below trace back to one sample, sequenced in a study of T cells in Graves' hyperthyroidism and ophthalmopathy. Amplified regions were TCR beta CDR3 sequences from RNA transcripts. First-round RT-PCR targeting the TCR CDR3 was performed with the HTBI primer set. TCRdb processed the multiplex PCR reads anew with MiXCR; each CDR3 protein has one entry. The repertoire has around 200,000 distinct CDR3 sequences, around 17% of them found once; the top ten carry about two fifths. Sample: blood. Every receptor here comes from a man aged 40-55 years with Graves' hyperthyroidism.

This clonotype was seen at least ten times. This rearrangement joins TRBV7-2 to TRBJ1-5; 8 nucleotides agree with TRBD1. Germline CDR1 reads SGHTA; CDR2 reads FQGNSA. The CDR3 has 16 amino acids. V was pared by 1 base and J by 2 bases, with 4 bases of the junction left unmatched. CDR3 residues: CASSLGTGYGNQPQHF. In DNA, the CDR3 is TGTGCCAGCAGCTTAGGGACAGGGTACGGCAATCAGCCCCAGCATTTT.

This chain uses TRBV16 with TRBJ1-4, with D tentatively TRBD1 (5 bases). CDR1 KGHSY and CDR2 FQNENV come from the germline V gene. The CDR3 is 14 residues long. V was trimmed by 0 bases and J by 10 bases, leaving 12 bases between them. The CDR3 protein is CASSQSSDGTKLFF. DNA for the CDR3: TGTGCCAGCAGCCAATCCTCCGATGGGACAAAACTGTTTTTT.

This clonotype has at least ten counts. The chain couples TRBV29-1 to TRBJ2-7; 9 bases fit TRBD1. The germline V gene has CDR1 SQVTM and CDR2 ANQGSEA. The CDR3 has 14 residues. Germline trimming cut 7 bases from V and 2 bases from J; bases unmatched to any gene: 9. The CDR3 protein is CSAEGTGMTYEQYF. The CDR3 bases are TGCAGCGCCGAGGGGACAGGGATGACCTACGAGCAGTACTTC.

This sequence joins TRBV4-1 and TRBJ2-5, with 8 bases identical to TRBD2. The CDR3 covers 15 residues. The J segment lost 4 bases and the V segment lost 3 bases, leaving 7 bases of the junction unmatched. Germline assignment: CDR1 MGHRA and CDR2 YSYEKL. CDR3 coding DNA: TGCGCCAGCAGCCAGAGCGGGGGCTATGGAGAGACCCAGTACTTC. It specifies CASSQSGGYGETQYF.

V is TRBV7-2 and J is TRBJ2-3, with 12 nucleotides matching TRBD2. The CDR3 spans 19 residues. Germline CDR1 reads SGHTA; CDR2 reads FQGNSA. V was pared by 5 bases and J by 3 bases, with 15 bases of the junction left unmatched. CDR3 in DNA: TGTGCCAGCAGCGAAGCTAGCGGGGGGGTAGTATACGTAACAGATACGCAGTATTTT. This gives the protein CASSEASGGVVYVTDTQYF.

This clonotype occurred a few times. A read error may account for a junction end that differs from germline. J is TRBJ2-1 and V is TRBV18; the D gene is possibly TRBD1 (6 bases). Germline V gene data show CDR1 as KGHSH and CDR2 as LQKENI. This CDR3 has 16 residues. The CDR3 sequence is CASSPLGQRNYNGQFF. CDR3 DNA sequence: TGTGCCAGCTCACCCCTAGGACAGAGGAACTACAATGGGCAGTTCTTC.

This clonotype turned up a few times. The chain recombines TRBV7-9 with TRBJ2-7, with TRBD1 matching over 7 bases. Germline V gene data show CDR1 as SEHNR and CDR2 as FQNEAQ (reference sequence). The CDR3 runs 15 residues. The junction had 11 bases not matched to a gene; V was cut back by 6 bases and J by 3 bases. CDR3 residues: CASSSSGTDYYEQYF. CDR3 nucleotide sequence: TGTGCCAGCAGTTCCTCCGGGACAGATTACTACGAGCAGTACTTC.

This clonotype was counted ten times or more. The V and J genes are TRBV30 and TRBJ1-6; D gene uncertain. CDR3 size: 13 residues. V lost 4 bases and J lost 6, with 10 bases in between. Germline CDR1 reads GTSNPN; CDR2 reads SVGIG (reference sequence). The CDR3 region has the DNA TGTGCCTGGAAAGAAACGGGTAATTCACCCCTCCACTTT. Protein sequence: CAWKETGNSPLHF.

The chain has TRBV6-5 and TRBJ2-1; D could derive from TRBD1 or TRBD2 (5 bases each). Trimming stripped 2 bases from V and 4 bases from J, with 12 bases between. The CDR3 consists of 15 residues. The germline V gene has CDR1 MNHEY and CDR2 SVGAGI. The DNA of the CDR3 is TGTGCCAGCAGTTACAGGACGGGGCCGTACAATGAGCAGTTCTTC. Its protein is CASSYRTGPYNEQFF.